This is a list of T cell receptor beta chains from one sample in a study of regulatory T cells in long-lasting Graves disease. A single record per CDR3 protein comes from TCRdb applying MiXCR to the multiplex PCR reads. This sample has roughly 350,000 distinct CDR3 sequences; roughly 15% occur once, and the top ten carry around 20%. These data were likewise used in another study, on T cells in Graves' hyperthyroidism and ophthalmopathy.

The sequencing here drew on peripheral blood mononuclear cells (PBMCs), taken at new diagnosis, from a patient treated with antithyroid drugs. These TCRs come from a woman aged 18-29 years with Graves disease. The CDR3 runs from the conserved cysteine through the conserved F or W. D genes are given only for firm matches. The size field is filled for only some rows; it gives once, few, many or a size class.

size,V,D,J,DNA,CDR3
few,TRBV4-1,.,TRBJ2-7,TGCGCCAGCAGCCAAGCCCCGGGGCTAGCGTACGAGCAGTACTTC,CASSQAPGLAYEQYF
.,TRBV28,.,TRBJ2-7,TGTGCCAGCAGTACGCAGGGGGGGGAAACCTACGAGCAGTACTTC,CASSTQGGETYEQYF
many,TRBV2,TRBD1,TRBJ2-7,TGTGCCAGCAGTCACAGGGGCCCCCCCTACGAGCAGTACTTC,CASSHRGPPYEQYF
many,TRBV6-1,TRBD2,TRBJ2-3,TGTGCCAGCAGTGAACATGCGGGAGCGCAGTATTTT,CASSEHAGAQYF
many,TRBV20-1,.,TRBJ1-2,TGCAGTGCTAGCCCACTACGATCCTATGGCTACACCTTC,CSASPLRSYGYTF
many,TRBV12-3/TRBV12-4,.,TRBJ1-4,TGTGCCAGCAGTTTAGGTGGAGGGGAAAAACTGTTTTTT,CASSLGGGEKLFF
many,TRBV30,TRBD1,TRBJ2-7,TGTGCCTGGAGTGTAAGGGACAGGGCCACCTACGAGCAGTACTTC,CAWSVRDRATYEQYF
many,TRBV28,.,TRBJ2-3,TGTGCCAGCAGCCTAAGAGGGGCCTACACTAGCACAGATACGCAGTATTTT,CASSLRGAYTSTDTQYF
few,TRBV27,.,TRBJ2-7,TGTGCCAGCAGTTTATTGGTCAGGGACGAGCAGTACTTC,CASSLLVRDEQYF
many,TRBV28,TRBD1,TRBJ1-2,TGTGCCAGCAGTTTCCCTGGACAGGCCTATGGCTACACCTTC,CASSFPGQAYGYTF
many,TRBV6-5,.,TRBJ2-7,TGTGCCAGCAGTTACCGGGCAGGGTCGAACGGCGAGCAGTACTTC,CASSYRAGSNGEQYF
many,TRBV4-1,.,TRBJ2-3,TGCGCCAGCAGCCAAGAATCGGTGGGCACAGATACGCAGTATTTT,CASSQESVGTDTQYF
many,TRBV6-5,.,TRBJ2-3,TGTGCCAGCAGTTACGCAGGGGACACAGATACGCAGTATTTT,CASSYAGDTDTQYF
many,TRBV6-5,.,TRBJ2-7,TGTGCCAGCAGTTCTTCCAACAGGGACTCCTACGAGCAGTACTTC,CASSSSNRDSYEQYF
few,TRBV6-5,.,TRBJ1-5,TGTGCCAGCAGTTACAGACAGGAAGGCAATCAGCCCCAGCATTTT,CASSYRQEGNQPQHF
.,TRBV6-4,TRBD1,TRBJ2-1,TGTGCCAGCAGTGCACAGGGGGCTAAGAATGAGCAGTTCTTC,CASSAQGAKNEQFF
.,TRBV27,.,TRBJ2-2,TGTGCCAGCAGGTCAGGGGTACAGGGCGGGGAGCTGTTTTTT,CASRSGVQGGELFF
many,TRBV2,TRBD1,TRBJ2-1,TGTGCCAGCAGGAGGGGGAGACAGGGGAGAGTTAATGAGCAGTTCTTC,CASRRGRQGRVNEQFF
many,TRBV28,.,TRBJ2-1,TGTGCCAGCAGCTTCGGGGGCTTAGGGACGAGCTCCTACAATGAGCAGTTCTTC,CASSFGGLGTSSYNEQFF
many,TRBV6-5,.,TRBJ2-2,TGTGCCAGCAGTTACTTTTCTTTCGGGAGAGACGGCGGGGAGCTGTTTTTT,CASSYFSFGRDGGELFF
many,TRBV5-1,.,TRBJ1-1,TGCGCCAGCAGCATGGGGTCTGCTAACACTGAAGCTTTCTTT,CASSMGSANTEAFF
.,TRBV14,.,TRBJ1-6,TGTGCCAGCAGCCAATTATCGGATTCACCCCTCCACTTT,CASSQLSDSPLHF
.,TRBV9,.,TRBJ2-3,TGTGCCAGCAGCGTATCTTCCGGGGCTGGGGCAGATACGCAGTATTTT,CASSVSSGAGADTQYF
few,TRBV27,.,TRBJ2-6,TGTGCCAGCAGTCCGGAACTTACCGTCGGGGCCAACGTCCTGACTTTC,CASSPELTVGANVLTF
many,TRBV7-9,TRBD2,TRBJ2-3,TGTGCCAGCAGCTTAGATTCGGGAGGAGATACGCAGTATTTT,CASSLDSGGDTQYF
many,TRBV5-1,.,TRBJ2-5,TGCGCCAGCAGCCAACTTGCGGACGCGCAAGAGACCCAGTACTTC,CASSQLADAQETQYF
.,TRBV7-9,.,TRBJ2-3,TGTGCCAGCAGCTTTGGCAGCACAGATACGCAGTATTTT,CASSFGSTDTQYF
many,TRBV3-1,TRBD2,TRBJ2-1,TGTGCCAGCAGCCAAACCAGCGGGAGTTATGAGCAGTTCTTC,CASSQTSGSYEQFF
once,TRBV20-1,TRBD2,TRBJ2-7,TGCAGTGCTAGAGATCGGGCGGGAGCGGAGAACGAGCAGTACTTC,CSARDRAGAENEQYF
.,TRBV25-1,.,TRBJ1-1,TGTGCCAGCAGTTCGGGTCGACCTTACACTGAAGCTTTCTTT,CASSSGRPYTEAFF
.,TRBV10-2,TRBD1,TRBJ1-6,TGCGCCAGCAGTGTCCTTGACAGGGATAATTCACCCCTCCACTTT,CASSVLDRDNSPLHF
.,TRBV20-1,.,TRBJ2-1,TGCAGTGCTGCAGGGAGGTCGGGCTCCTACAATGAGCAGTTCTTC,CSAAGRSGSYNEQFF
few,TRBV27,.,TRBJ2-1,TGTGCCAGCAGTTTATCACACAGGGACAATGAGCAGTTCTTC,CASSLSHRDNEQFF
many,TRBV12-3/TRBV12-4,.,TRBJ2-7,TGTGCCAGCAGCCCTCAGCGGGCCCCCTACGAGCAGTACTTC,CASSPQRAPYEQYF
many,TRBV7-9,TRBD1,TRBJ2-3,TGTGCCAGCAGCAATATTGGACAGGCCACAGATACGCAGTATTTT,CASSNIGQATDTQYF
.,TRBV20-1,TRBD1,TRBJ2-1,TGCAGTGAATCACAGGGGGTTGTGGGCGAGCAGTTCTTC,CSESQGVVGEQFF
many,TRBV20-1,.,TRBJ2-3,TGCAGCCAGCGGAACCCTAGCACAGATACGCAGTATTTT,CSQRNPSTDTQYF
few,TRBV7-2,.,TRBJ1-3,TGTGCCAGCAGCTTAGCGCCTGCTAACTCTGGAAACACCATATATTTT,CASSLAPANSGNTIYF
.,TRBV6-5,.,TRBJ2-7,TGTGCCAGCAGTTACGATGATCAGGGGTCCTACGAGCAGTACTTC,CASSYDDQGSYEQYF
many,TRBV3-1,TRBD2,TRBJ2-7,TGTGCCAGCAGCCAAGGAGGGACTAGCGGGAGCTACTCCTACGAGCAGTACTTC,CASSQGGTSGSYSYEQYF
.,TRBV12-3/TRBV12-4,.,TRBJ2-1,TGTGCCAGCAGTTTAGGGAGGATCTCGGAAGAGTTCTTC,CASSLGRISEEFF
.,TRBV7-9,.,TRBJ1-4,TGTGCCAGCAGCTTCGGGGGTAATGAAAAACTGTTTTTT,CASSFGGNEKLFF
many,TRBV27,TRBD2,TRBJ2-7,TGTGCCAGCAGTGTAGCGGGGGGGGCAACTACCGAGCAGTACTTC,CASSVAGGATTEQYF
few,TRBV28,TRBD1,TRBJ1-2,TGTGTCAGCAGAAAAGGACAGGGGAACTATGGCTACACCTTC,CVSRKGQGNYGYTF
few,TRBV18,.,TRBJ1-6,TGTGCCAGCTCACCACCAATCCCCACTGAGACAAGGGGAAATTCACCCCTCCACTTT,CASSPPIPTETRGNSPLHF
.,TRBV7-3,.,TRBJ1-1,TGTGCCAGCAGCTTTATCGCCGCTAGCACTGAAGCTTTCTTT,CASSFIAASTEAFF
few,TRBV28,.,TRBJ2-3,TGTGCCAGCAGTTGGAGCGGAACAGATACGCAGTATTTT,CASSWSGTDTQYF
many,TRBV9,TRBD2,TRBJ2-5,TGTGCCAGCAGGGATGGACTAGCGGGGGCGCCTGGGGAGACCCAGTACTTC,CASRDGLAGAPGETQYF
many,TRBV11-2,.,TRBJ1-1,TGTGCCAGCAGCCGCAAGACCCTGAACACTGAAGCTTTCTTT,CASSRKTLNTEAFF
many,TRBV12-3/TRBV12-4,.,TRBJ1-6,TGTGCCAGCAGTTTAGCACGGGGCCGGGGTTCACCCCTCCACTTT,CASSLARGRGSPLHF
many,TRBV6-2/TRBV6-3,TRBD1,TRBJ2-5,TGTGCCAGCAGTGGACAGGGGGCTGCCTCCCAAGAGACCCAGTACTTC,CASSGQGAASQETQYF
.,TRBV29-1,TRBD2,TRBJ2-1,TGCAGCGTTGAAGATAGCCTAGCGGGAGGGGCATACAATGAGCAGTTCTTC,CSVEDSLAGGAYNEQFF
few,TRBV18,.,TRBJ1-3,TGTGCCAGCTCACCCGGGACCCCTGGAAACACCATATATTTT,CASSPGTPGNTIYF
many,TRBV5-1,.,TRBJ2-3,TGCGCCAGCAGCTTGGCGCACAGGGACCTACCTGAACTGCGGAATACGCAGTATTTT,CASSLAHRDLPELRNTQYF
.,TRBV19,.,TRBJ1-2,TGTGCCAGTAGTAAAAGGGACTATGGCTACACCTTC,CASSKRDYGYTF